The 2 T cell receptor beta chains below were found in one sample sequenced in a study of blood T cell repertoires in COVID-19. Some clones are missing from TCRdb's copy, which holds only in-frame ones; the method was immunoSEQ multiplex PCR. In the table there are 21,000 or so clones, around 90% of which are singletons. Sequenced: peripheral blood. All receptors derive from a human donor in a cohort sampled during active COVID-19.

The chain uses TRBV2 and TRBJ1-2; TRBD1 matches at 9 bases. Trimming took 5 bases from V and 8 from J; bases not matched to a gene: 12. CDR3 length equals 15 residues. Per the germline V gene, CDR1 is SNHLY and CDR2 is FYNNEI. CDR3 protein: CASSPTVGTGRGYTF. DNA for the CDR3: TGTGCCAGCAGTCCCACCGTGGGGACAGGGCGAGGCTACACCTTC.

The gene calls are TRBV24-1 and TRBJ1-2, with a weak D call TRBD1 (6 bases). Trimming stripped 4 bases from V and 11 bases from J, with 25 bases between. The germline V gene has CDR1 KGHDR and CDR2 SFDVKD. The CDR3 extends over 16 amino acids. The DNA of the CDR3 is TGTGCCACCAGTGACGCTTCTTCCGGGACACTCCAAGGGTACACCTTC. It translates to CATSDASSGTLQGYTF.